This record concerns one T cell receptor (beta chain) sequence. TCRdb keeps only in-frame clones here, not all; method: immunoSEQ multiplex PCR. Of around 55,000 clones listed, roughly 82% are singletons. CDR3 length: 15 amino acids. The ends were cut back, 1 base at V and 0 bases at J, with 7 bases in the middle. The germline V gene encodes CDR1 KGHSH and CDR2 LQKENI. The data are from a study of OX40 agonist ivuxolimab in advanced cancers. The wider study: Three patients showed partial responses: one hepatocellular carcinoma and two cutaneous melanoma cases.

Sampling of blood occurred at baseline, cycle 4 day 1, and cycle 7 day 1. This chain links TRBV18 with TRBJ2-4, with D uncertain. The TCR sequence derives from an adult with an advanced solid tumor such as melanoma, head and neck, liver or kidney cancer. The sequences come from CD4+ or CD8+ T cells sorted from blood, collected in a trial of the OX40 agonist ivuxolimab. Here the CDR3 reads CASSPQLGAKNIQYF. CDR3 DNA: TGTGCCAGCTCACCACAGTTGGGAGCCAAAAACATTCAGTACTTC.